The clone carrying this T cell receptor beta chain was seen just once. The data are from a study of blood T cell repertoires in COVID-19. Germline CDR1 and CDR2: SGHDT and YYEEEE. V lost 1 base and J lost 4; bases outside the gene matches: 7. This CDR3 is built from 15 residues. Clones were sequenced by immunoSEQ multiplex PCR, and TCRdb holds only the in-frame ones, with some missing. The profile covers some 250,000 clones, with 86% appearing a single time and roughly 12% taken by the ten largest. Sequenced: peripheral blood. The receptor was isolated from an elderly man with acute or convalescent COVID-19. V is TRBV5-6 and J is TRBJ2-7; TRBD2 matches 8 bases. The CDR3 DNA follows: TGTGCCAGCAGCTTGAAGGGAGCGGGGGATTACGAGCAGTACTTC. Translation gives CASSLKGAGDYEQYF. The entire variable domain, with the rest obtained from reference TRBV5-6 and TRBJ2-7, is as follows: DAGVTQSPTHLIKTRGQQVTLRCSPKSGHDTVSWYQQALGQGPQFIFQYYEEEERQRGNFPDRFSGHQFPNYSSELNVNALLLGDSALYLCASSLKGAGDYEQYFGPGTRLTVT.